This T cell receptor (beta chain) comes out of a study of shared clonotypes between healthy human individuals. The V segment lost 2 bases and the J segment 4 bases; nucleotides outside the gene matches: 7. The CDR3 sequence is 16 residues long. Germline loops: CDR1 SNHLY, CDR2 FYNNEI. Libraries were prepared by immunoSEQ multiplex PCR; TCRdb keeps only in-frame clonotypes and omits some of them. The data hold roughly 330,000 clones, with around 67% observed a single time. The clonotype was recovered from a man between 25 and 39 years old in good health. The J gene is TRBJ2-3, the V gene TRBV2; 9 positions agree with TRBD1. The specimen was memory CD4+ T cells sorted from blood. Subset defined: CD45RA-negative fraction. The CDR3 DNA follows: TGTGCCAGCAGTGAATTACAGGGGGCACTCCCAGATACGCAGTATTTT. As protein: CASSELQGALPDTQYF.